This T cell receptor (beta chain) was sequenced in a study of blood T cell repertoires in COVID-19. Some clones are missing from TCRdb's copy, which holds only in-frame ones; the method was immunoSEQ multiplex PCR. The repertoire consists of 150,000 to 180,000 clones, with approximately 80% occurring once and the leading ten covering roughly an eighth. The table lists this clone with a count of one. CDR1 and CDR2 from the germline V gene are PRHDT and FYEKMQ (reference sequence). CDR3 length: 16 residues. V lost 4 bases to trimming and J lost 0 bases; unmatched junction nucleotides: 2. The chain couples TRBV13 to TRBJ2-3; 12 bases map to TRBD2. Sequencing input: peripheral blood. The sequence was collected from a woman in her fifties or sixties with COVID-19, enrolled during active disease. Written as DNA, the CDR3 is TGTGCCAGCAGCTCCGGGACTAGCGGGAGCACAGATACGCAGTATTTT. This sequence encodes CASSSGTSGSTDTQYF.